This TCR beta chain was profiled in a study of OX40 agonist ivuxolimab in advanced cancers. Study-level background: Of mixed ages from about 23 to 90 and averaging roughly 60 years, the group was approximately 84% male.

Method: immunoSEQ multiplex PCR; TCRdb's copy keeps in-frame clones and lacks some. The sample has tens of thousands of clones, approximately 81% seen once; the top ten hold about 4.6%. Germline CDR1 reads KGHSH; CDR2 reads LQKENI. The CDR3 is made up of 14 amino acids. V was shortened by 8 bases and J by 2 bases, with 14 bases between the two germline ends. Findings of the study overall: Some patients without response likewise showed low normalized clonal expansion. Circulating CD4+ and CD8+ T cells showed clonal expansion by week 6 at 0.1 to 3.0 mg/kg.

With respect to this clone: No antigen is known for it.

The rearrangement links TRBV18 to TRBJ2-3; D perhaps matches TRBD1 (5 bases). The sequence was obtained from an adult with an advanced solid tumor such as melanoma, head and neck, liver or kidney cancer. The sample consisted of CD4+ or CD8+ T cells sorted from blood, taken in a trial of the OX40 agonist ivuxolimab. The CDR3 protein is CASQGAVITDTQYF. The CDR3 DNA sequence: TGTGCCAGCCAAGGGGCAGTGATCACAGATACGCAGTATTTT.